This TCR beta chain emerged from a study of T cells in Graves' hyperthyroidism and ophthalmopathy. Germline CDR1 reads SGHRS; CDR2 reads YFSETQ. This CDR3 region has 17 residues. The trim removed 0 bases at V and 4 bases at J, leaving 12 bases unmatched. Uncontrolled infection, other autoimmune disease, pregnancy or lactation excluded patients. Authors of the study amplified TCR beta CDR3 regions from RNA transcripts. Primed by the HTBI set, a first-round RT-PCR was run on the TCR CDR3. A single record per CDR3 protein comes from TCRdb applying MiXCR to the multiplex PCR reads. The profile shows hundreds of thousands of distinct CDR3 sequences, about 14% of them singletons. This clonotype has ten or more counts.

The rearrangement joins TRBV5-1 to TRBJ1-2; 7 bases agree with TRBD1. Sequencing was done on a sample of blood. The receptor comes from a woman aged 45 to 65 with Graves' ophthalmopathy. The CDR3 reads CASSLEWPTGEVYGYTF. CDR3 bases: TGCGCCAGCAGCTTGGAATGGCCTACAGGGGAAGTCTATGGCTACACCTTC.